Listed below are T cell receptor beta chains from one sample, sequenced in a study of blood T cell repertoires in COVID-19. Some clones are missing from TCRdb's copy, which holds only in-frame ones; the method was immunoSEQ multiplex PCR. This sample has over 150,000 clones, with around nine tenths found just once. Sequencing was carried out using peripheral blood. Receptor source: a man aged 50 or older who had recovered from COVID-19. Each CDR3 is given with its conserved first and last residue.

TRBV7-3 | CASSQLGSAGELFF
TRBV6-6 | CASSTQGGSGNTIYF
TRBV29-1 | CSVGDGSSYEQYF
TRBV6-5 | CASSREKTGTEQYF
TRBV6-2/TRBV6-3 | CASSDPEVPAWTSGLYNEQFF
TRBV29-1 | CSVEDRGALGEQYF
TRBV27 | CASSVDSSSYNEQFF
TRBV6-5 | CASRVPGGETQYF
TRBV6-5 | CASSYGGGMPQHF
TRBV25-1 | CASRRGQGAPDTQYF
TRBV19 | CASSSGGDTQYF
TRBV2 | CASRETSGGRDTQYF
TRBV28 | CASSFSGGLYGYTF
TRBV18 | CASSPTPPTGLGNQPQHF
TRBV6-5 | CASSYRLAGDQETQYF
TRBV7-8 | CASSRAGQTYNEQFF
TRBV5-1 | CASSLSAGGASTGELFF
TRBV12-3/TRBV12-4 | CASSRQGYEQYF
TRBV12-3/TRBV12-4 | CASSLGGHVKQYF
TRBV7-9 | CASRADTNYGYTF
TRBV11-2 | CASSLVMGQVNTEAFF
TRBV9 | CASSVPGQGAEGYTF
TRBV12-1 | CASSFAPPAGGRNTGELFF
TRBV9 | CASSAEPADSYNSPLHF
TRBV24-1 | CATSDSAGDGRPQHF
TRBV6-5 | CASKEQGAFDTEAFF
TRBV28 | CASSSPGTGRNIQYF
TRBV1 | CTSSQPHREEAAKLFF
TRBV7-8 | CASSSLAGDTGELFF
TRBV11-1 | CASSPDRAQETQYF
TRBV18 | CASSPSVLAVQGGETQYF
TRBV25-1 | CASTGLGGGEQFF
TRBV30 | CAWSGGAGGSNEKLFF
TRBV7-3 | CASDPTGATGELFF
TRBV5-1 | CASSLLAGATYNEQFF
TRBV19 | CASSIQGGGGYTF
TRBV19 | CASSIGQGVVYEQYF
TRBV11-2 | CASSSTGTSGGEQFF
TRBV11-2 | CASSYGTSGVSSYEQYF
TRBV7-3 | CASSSGLAGRDEQFF
TRBV4-3 | CASSQETGGRTDTQYF
TRBV6-2/TRBV6-3 | CASSYSEGIYGYTF
TRBV5-1 | CASSLGQGDGYTF
TRBV5-1 | CASSSEIDGTGELFF
TRBV9 | CASSVQGLGPQYF
TRBV11-2 | CASSPRDRGRYGYTF
TRBV24-1 | CATSIGGGYTDTQYF
TRBV7-3 | CASSSRRDMNYEQYF